This T cell receptor beta chain was captured by sequencing in a study of CD8 T cells in ankylosing spondylitis. The study, taken as a whole, reports: Ankylosing spondylitis blood appeared to carry a characteristic TCR beta motif of several highly homologous variants. Disease-linked clones reportedly showed significant enrichment in matched ankylosing spondylitis synovial fluid. Earlier literature documents some of the motif variants in reactive arthritis synovial fluid and blood.

Points on this clonotype: Its matching antigen is unknown.

This CDR3 is built from 14 residues. Germline values: CDR1 MDHEN, CDR2 SYDVKM. V dropped 6 bases and J dropped 8 bases, with 17 bases sitting between them. Making use of molecular barcodes, quantitative 5'-RACE generated TCR beta libraries. A single record per CDR3 protein comes from TCRdb applying MiXCR to the 5' RACE reads. The sample records a few hundred thousand distinct CDR3 sequences, roughly 18% being singletons. The sequenced material came from blood, either unsorted or a sorted T cell fraction (not recorded which). This clonotype was obtained from a male donor with ankylosing spondylitis. This chain joins TRBV28 and TRBJ1-3; no clear D. The CDR3, as DNA: TGTGCCAGCAGCCCCTCGGAGGGTGGCGACACCATATATTTT. This sequence encodes CASSPSEGGDTIYF.